This entry lists 2 T cell receptor beta chains sequenced from one sample in a study of response to subunit inactivated influenza vaccine. MiXCR was run by TCRdb on the RT-PCR reads, yielding one entry per CDR3 protein. The table lists around 300,000 distinct CDR3 sequences, approximately 20% of them singletons. This sample comprised PBMCs from blood, obtained about 20 months after vaccination. Every receptor here comes from a man between 50 and 69 years old who received an inactivated influenza vaccine.

This clonotype was detected a few times. The chain combines TRBV7-8 with TRBJ1-6, with D unclear. CDR1 is SGHVS and CDR2 is FQNEAQ in the germline V gene. This CDR3 has 12 amino acids. Between the trimmed V and J ends, which lost 5 bases and 10 bases, there was a span of 9 bases. CDR3 amino acids: CASSHGQSPLHF. For the CDR3, the DNA is TGTGCCAGCAGCCATGGGCAATCACCCCTCCACTTT.

This clonotype came up a few times. V is TRBV7-8 and J is TRBJ1-5, with D tentatively TRBD1 (6 bases). V lost 6 bases and J 3 bases, leaving 18 bases between the germline ends. CDR3 length: 16 amino acids. Germline V gene data show CDR1 as SGHVS and CDR2 as FQNEAQ. The CDR3 DNA reads TGTGCCAGCAGTCTGGGGGGCGTGTATAACAATCAGCCCCAGCATTTT. Translated: CASSLGGVYNNQPQHF. Complete variable domain (other parts from reference TRBV7-8 and TRBJ1-5): GAGVSQSPRYKVAKRGQDVALRCDPISGHVSLFWYQQALGQGPEFLTYFQNEAQLDKSGLPSDRFFAERPEGSVSTLKIQRTQQEDSAVYLCASSLGGVYNNQPQHFGDGTRLSIL.